The 11 T cell receptor beta chains given below trace back to one sample, sequenced in a study of blood T cell repertoires in COVID-19. The table came from immunoSEQ multiplex PCR; TCRdb's copy has only in-frame clones and leaves some out. The table has 250,000 to 300,000 clones, around 83% seen once. Source material: peripheral blood. These receptors came from a man aged 18-30 years with active or convalescent COVID-19.

The count of this clone is one. The same CDR3 arises from other DNA sequences in this sample as well. The genes are TRBV24-1 and TRBJ2-7; weak D call: TRBD1 (6 bases). This CDR3 has 12 residues. Germline V gene sequence: CDR1 KGHDR, CDR2 SFDVKD. Trimming stripped 1 base from V and 6 bases from J, with 6 bases between. The CDR3 nucleotides are TGTGCCACCAGTGATTTCAGGGGCGAGCAGTACTTC. This encodes CATSDFRGEQYF.

The genes are TRBV7-9 and TRBJ2-7, with 12 bases that match TRBD2. V lost 3 bases to trimming and J lost 5 bases; unmatched junction nucleotides: 5. Germline lookup yields CDR1 SEHNR and CDR2 FQNEAQ (reference sequence). The CDR3 has 15 amino acids. CDR3 loop: CASSFTSGRMDEQYF. CDR3 DNA sequence: TGTGCCAGCAGCTTCACTAGCGGGAGGATGGACGAGCAGTACTTC.

V gene TRBV6-5 combines with J gene TRBJ2-7; D is perhaps TRBD2 (5 bases). Germline V gene sequence: CDR1 MNHEY, CDR2 SVGAGI. The CDR3 has 15 residues. V lost 4 bases, J lost 5 bases, and 18 bases lay in between. CDR3: CASSSYRSSFHEQYF. For the CDR3, the DNA is TGTGCCAGCAGTTCCTATCGTTCTAGCTTCCACGAGCAGTACTTC.

This chain joins TRBV10-3 and TRBJ1-1; the D gene is possibly TRBD1 (6 bases). The CDR3 totals 14 residues. V shed 10 bases and J shed 0 bases, with 15 bases lying between them. Germline assignment: CDR1 ENHRY and CDR2 SYGVKD. In DNA form, the CDR3 reads TGTGCCACAAGACAGGAATCCATGAACACTGAAGCTTTCTTT. It is translated as CATRQESMNTEAFF.

This clone is a singleton in its sample. The CDR3 is CATSEPGLASTDTQYF. CDR3 DNA: TGTGCCACCAGTGAGCCCGGACTAGCATCCACAGATACGCAGTATTTT. The chain has TRBV24-1 and TRBJ2-3, with 8 bases aligning to TRBD2. This CDR3 region has 16 residues. After removal of 4 bases from V and 2 bases from J, the junction contained 7 bases not matched to a gene. CDR1 KGHDR and CDR2 SFDVKD come from the germline V gene.

The chain uses TRBV19 and TRBJ1-2; TRBD1 aligns across 8 bases. CDR3 size: 17 residues. V was clipped by 1 base and J by 8 bases; unmatched bases: 15. The V gene's germline CDR1 is LNHDA and CDR2 SQIVND (reference sequence). CDR3 protein: CASSIGMWGTGVDGYTF. CDR3 DNA: TGTGCCAGTAGTATAGGCATGTGGGGGACAGGCGTGGACGGCTACACCTTC.

The chain carries TRBV2 and TRBJ1-3; D possibly corresponds to TRBD1 (6 bases). This CDR3 has 13 residues. Germline-derived CDR1 and CDR2 are SNHLY and FYNNEI. The CDR3 DNA sequence: TGTGCAGAGGGGGGGGAACCTGGAAACACCATATATTTT. This gives the protein CAEGGEPGNTIYF.

This clone was seen just once. For the CDR3, the DNA is TGCGCCAGCAGCACGGGACTAGCGGGAGGAGGAGAGACCCAGTACTTC. Translating it yields CASSTGLAGGGETQYF. The V gene is TRBV5-1, the J gene TRBJ2-5; TRBD2 agrees at 15 bases. With V trimmed by 4 bases and J by 4 bases, 5 bases remained unmatched. The germline gives CDR1 SGHRS, CDR2 YFSETQ. The CDR3 consists of 16 residues.

The rearrangement joins TRBV27 to TRBJ1-2, with D perhaps matching TRBD1 (6 bases). The CDR3 extends over 13 amino acids. V was pared by 8 bases and J by 6 bases, with 16 bases between. Germline assignment: CDR1 MNHEY and CDR2 SMNVEV (reference sequence). For the CDR3, the DNA is TGTGCCAGCGGGAGGGGGTCTGTGGATGGCTACACCTTC. It encodes CASGRGSVDGYTF.

J is TRBJ1-2 and V is TRBV14; 7 bases match TRBD1. J gave up 5 bases and V 4 bases, and 13 bases lay outside the gene matches. The germline V gene encodes CDR1 SGHDN and CDR2 FVKESK. CDR3 length equals 16 residues. In DNA form, the CDR3 reads TGTGCCAGCAGCCGAACCGGGACAGCTTCTCCTTATGGCTACACCTTC. Protein product: CASSRTGTASPYGYTF.

This clone was recorded once. The chain combines TRBV12-3 or TRBV12-4 with TRBJ2-5; TRBD2 might be the D (6 bases). V shed 6 bases and J shed 4 bases, with 12 bases lying between them. CDR3 size: 13 residues. CDR3 protein: CASRTGVGETQYF. Written as DNA, the CDR3 is TGTGCCAGCAGGACGGGAGTCGGAGAGACCCAGTACTTC.